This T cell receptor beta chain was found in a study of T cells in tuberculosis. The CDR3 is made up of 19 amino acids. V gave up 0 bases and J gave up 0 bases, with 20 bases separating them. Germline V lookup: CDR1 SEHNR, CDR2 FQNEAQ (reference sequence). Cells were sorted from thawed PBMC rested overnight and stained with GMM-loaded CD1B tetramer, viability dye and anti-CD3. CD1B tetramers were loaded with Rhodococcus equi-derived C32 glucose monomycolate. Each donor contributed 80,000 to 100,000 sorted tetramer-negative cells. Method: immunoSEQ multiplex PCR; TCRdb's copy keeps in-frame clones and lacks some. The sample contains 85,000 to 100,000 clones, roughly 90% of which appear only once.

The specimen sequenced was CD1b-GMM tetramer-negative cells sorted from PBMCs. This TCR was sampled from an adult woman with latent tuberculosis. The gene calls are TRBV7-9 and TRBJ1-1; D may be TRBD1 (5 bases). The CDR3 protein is CASSLARFGGEGMNTEAFF. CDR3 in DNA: TGTGCCAGCAGCTTAGCGAGGTTCGGGGGGGAGGGAATGAACACTGAAGCTTTCTTT.